Below are 32 T cell receptor beta chains sequenced from a single sample in a study of regulatory T cells in long-lasting Graves disease. Time point reported: newly diagnosed GD, antithyroid drugs for less than 3 months. After RNA was extracted from PBMCs, the TCR library was made from it. HTBI primers from iRepertoire and Arm-PCR of CDR3 regions yielded the TCR beta libraries. TCRdb recomputed calls from the multiplex PCR reads with MiXCR, one row per CDR3 protein. The repertoire consists of roughly 420,000 distinct CDR3 sequences, with roughly 15% occurring once and the leading ten covering around 23%. The same data also went into a second study, on T cells in Graves' hyperthyroidism and ophthalmopathy.

Sequences were derived from peripheral blood mononuclear cells (PBMCs), sampled at new diagnosis, from a patient treated with antithyroid drugs. Receptors were obtained from a woman younger than 35 with Graves disease.

The table lists this clonotype with many counts. This sequence joins TRBV7-2 and TRBJ2-1; D perhaps matches TRBD2 (6 bases). The V end lost 0 bases, the J end lost 14 bases, and 14 bases lay between the germline ends. The germline gives CDR1 SGHTA, CDR2 FQGNSA. The CDR3 extends over 13 amino acids. CDR3: CASSLAPSGGKFF. In nucleotides, the CDR3 is TGTGCCAGCAGCTTAGCGCCTAGTGGCGGGAAGTTCTTC. The variable domain in full, completed from reference TRBV7-2 and TRBJ2-1, reads GAGVSQSPSNKVTEKGKDVELRCDPISGHTALYWYRQSLGQGLEFLIYFQGNSAPDKSGLPSDRFSAERTGGSVSTLTIQRTQQEDSAVYLCASSLAPSGGKFFGPGTRLTVL.

This clonotype showed up many times. The chain has TRBV12-3 or TRBV12-4 and TRBJ1-5; D is unclear. V shed 2 bases and J shed 6 bases, with 5 bases lying between them. This CDR3 is built from 12 residues. The CDR3 region is CASSLLPQPQHF. CDR3 coding DNA: TGTGCCAGCAGTTTACTCCCTCAGCCCCAGCATTTT.

This clonotype has only a few counts. V gene TRBV30 combines with J gene TRBJ2-4; 10 bases agree with TRBD2. CDR3 size: 16 residues. Germline values: CDR1 GTSNPN, CDR2 SVGIG (reference sequence). J lost 1 base, V lost 1 base, and 4 bases had no gene match. CDR3 bases: TGTGCCTGGAGTGCCGGACTAGCGGCGGCCAAAAACATTCAGTACTTC. It is translated as CAWSAGLAAAKNIQYF. Together with reference TRBV30 and TRBJ2-4, the CDR3 gives the full variable domain: SQTIHQWPATLVQPVGSPLSLECTVEGTSNPNLYWYRQAAGRGLQLLFYSVGIGQISSEVPQNLSASRPQDRQFILSSKKLLLSDSGFYLCAWSAGLAAAKNIQYFGAGTRLSVL.

The V and J genes are TRBV6-1 and TRBJ1-5, with TRBD1 matching over 7 bases. The V gene end was trimmed by 7 bases and the J gene end by 7 bases; junction bases not matched to a gene: 10. Germline V gives CDR1 MNHNS, CDR2 SASEGT. The CDR3 length is 14 residues. CDR3 in DNA: TGTGCCAGCACTGACCGACAGGGTGACCAGCCCCAGCATTTT. This translates into CASTDRQGDQPQHF.

At least ten counts were recorded for this clonotype. The chain joins TRBV5-1 to TRBJ2-1; D call uncertain. V lost 4 bases and J 9 bases, leaving 11 bases between the germline ends. Germline values: CDR1 SGHRS, CDR2 YFSETQ. The CDR3 spans 12 residues. Here the CDR3 reads CASSPGLGEQFF. DNA for the CDR3: TGCGCCAGCAGCCCCGGCTTGGGTGAGCAGTTCTTC.

This clonotype has a count of ten or more. This chain links TRBV12-3 or TRBV12-4 with TRBJ2-2; TRBD2 matches at 10 bases. The V and J ends lost 6 bases and 6 bases, in that order; junction bases with no gene match: 4. The CDR3 runs to 14 residues. As DNA, the CDR3 is TGTGCCAGCAGATCCGGGACTAGCGCCGGGGAGCTGTTTTTT. Its translation is CASRSGTSAGELFF.

This clonotype was detected many times. Here the CDR3 reads CASSLWAGGLGNTIYF. As DNA, the CDR3 is TGTGCCAGCAGTTTATGGGCAGGGGGTCTTGGAAACACCATATATTTT. The chain is built from TRBV28 and TRBJ1-3; 7 nucleotides line up with TRBD1. The CDR3 consists of 16 residues. CDR1 and CDR2 (germline): MDHEN, SYDVKM. After removal of 0 bases from V and 3 bases from J, the junction contained 5 bases not matched to a gene.

On this clonotype itself: Mismatch with germline at one junction end may stem from a read error. The rearrangement joins TRBV28 to TRBJ2-1, with a weak D call TRBD2 (5 bases). CDR1 and CDR2 (germline): MDHEN, SYDVKM. There are 13 residues in the CDR3. In DNA form, the CDR3 reads TGTGCCAGCATCGAGGGCTCCTACAGTGAGCAGTTCTTC. It specifies CASIEGSYSEQFF.

V gene TRBV6-2 or TRBV6-3 combines with J gene TRBJ2-7; perhaps D is TRBD1 or TRBD2 (5 bases each). The germline V and J ends were trimmed by 6 bases and 2 bases, with 11 bases remaining between them. This CDR3 contains 13 residues. Germline values: CDR1 MNHEY, CDR2 SVGEGT. CDR3 amino acids: CASRSRGTYEQYF. The CDR3 coding sequence is TGTGCCAGCAGATCTCGGGGCACCTACGAGCAGTACTTC.

There are a few counts of this clonotype. The chain combines TRBV5-1 with TRBJ2-7, with D perhaps matching TRBD2 (6 bases). V lost 4 bases to trimming and J lost 2 bases, with 16 bases between them. Germline V CDR1 and CDR2: SGHRS, YFSETQ. This CDR3 is 15 amino acids long. The CDR3 loop is CASSVGSLNAYEQYF. Here the CDR3 DNA reads TGCGCCAGCAGCGTCGGGAGTCTCAACGCCTACGAGCAGTACTTC.

In the case of this clonotype: A junction end diverges from the germline sequence, so it may reflect a read error. V usage is TRBV28 and J usage is TRBJ2-3; 12 nucleotides line up with TRBD2. CDR3 length: 17 amino acids. Germline assignment: CDR1 MDHEN and CDR2 SYDVKM. CDR3 sequence (DNA): TGTGCCAGCAGTTTTCTAGCGGGAGGGCCTCCGACAGGTACGCAGTATTTT. Translation: CASSFLAGGPPTGTQYF.

The sample holds a few counts of this clonotype. The chain has TRBV15 and TRBJ2-3; D is undetermined. Germline V gives CDR1 LNHNV, CDR2 YYDKDF (reference sequence). V was cut by 3 bases and J by 1 base, with 8 bases left in between. The CDR3 runs to 14 residues. The CDR3 protein is CATSSAPGTDTQYF. CDR3 coding DNA: TGTGCCACCAGCAGTGCGCCGGGCACAGATACGCAGTATTTT.

The chain joins TRBV7-9 to TRBJ2-7; TRBD2 agrees at 13 bases. The ends lost 5 bases at V and 6 bases at J; junction bases unmatched: 10. CDR1 and CDR2 (germline): SEHNR, FQNEAQ (reference sequence). There are 16 residues in the CDR3. The CDR3 spells CASSPLAGGPLGEQYF. The CDR3 DNA reads TGTGCCAGCAGCCCACTAGCGGGAGGGCCATTGGGCGAGCAGTACTTC. Full variable domain (remainder filled in from reference TRBV7-9 and TRBJ2-7): DTGVSQNPRHKITKRGQNVTFRCDPISEHNRLYWYRQTLGQGPEFLTYFQNEAQLEKSRLLSDRFSAERPKGSFSTLEIQRTEQGDSAMYLCASSPLAGGPLGEQYFGPGTRLTVT.

This CDR3 is CASSTTDRGPNEKLFF. In nucleotides, the CDR3 is TGTGCCAGCAGCACGACCGACAGGGGACCTAATGAAAAACTGTTTTTT. V is TRBV28 and J is TRBJ1-4; TRBD1 agrees at 8 bases. Germline V gene sequence: CDR1 MDHEN, CDR2 SYDVKM. The V gene end was trimmed by 6 bases and the J gene end by 3 bases; junction bases not matched to a gene: 9. The CDR3 contains 16 residues.

On this clonotype itself: This clone may be a read error of a much larger clone one base away. This sequence joins TRBV6-5 and TRBJ2-7; unclear D gene. The germline V gene encodes CDR1 MNHEY and CDR2 SVGAGI. The CDR3 spans 17 residues. The CDR3 nucleotides are TGTACCAGCAGTTACCCACAACCCAGCAATCCGTGGGACGAGCAGTACTTC. The encoded protein is CTSSYPQPSNPWDEQYF.

This clonotype was counted at least ten times. The chain joins TRBV11-2 to TRBJ2-7, with unresolved D. Germline V CDR1 and CDR2: SGHAT, FQNNGV. Trimming removed 5 bases at V and 3 bases at J, with 20 bases between. The CDR3 loop spans 16 amino acids. CDR3 residues: CASSPWPPPLFYEQYF. CDR3 in DNA: TGTGCCAGCAGCCCCTGGCCCCCACCCCTTTTCTACGAGCAGTACTTC.

This clonotype turned up a few times. The V gene is TRBV6-1, the J gene TRBJ2-3; D possibly matches TRBD1 or TRBD2 (5 bases each). The CDR3 totals 13 residues. Germline CDR1 is MNHNS and CDR2 is SASEGT. V was trimmed by 9 bases and J by 2 bases, leaving 12 bases between them. The CDR3 DNA follows: TGTGCCAGTGTACGGGACCACACAGATACGCAGTATTTT. It yields the protein CASVRDHTDTQYF.

This clonotype has a handful of counts. The J gene is TRBJ1-2, the V gene TRBV12-3 or TRBV12-4; D may be TRBD1 (5 bases). This CDR3 has 15 amino acids. V was pared by 1 base and J by 2 bases, with 11 bases between. The CDR3 is CASSLGAGRNYGYTF. CDR3 in DNA: TGTGCCAGCAGTTTAGGGGCAGGGAGAAACTATGGCTACACCTTC.

This clonotype was detected ten times or more. CDR3 loop: CASPAEVSYNEQFF. The CDR3 DNA is TGTGCCAGCCCAGCAGAAGTCTCCTACAATGAGCAGTTCTTC. The chain combines TRBV2 with TRBJ2-1; D unclear. Germline assignment: CDR1 SNHLY and CDR2 FYNNEI. The CDR3 consists of 14 residues. V was cut by 8 bases and J by 0 bases, with 11 bases left in between. Supplemented by reference TRBV2 and TRBJ2-1, the full variable domain reads EPEVTQTPSHQVTQMGQEVILRCVPISNHLYFYWYRQILGQKVEFLVSFYNNEISEKSEIFDDQFSVERPDGSNFTLKIRSTKLEDSAMYFCASPAEVSYNEQFFGPGTRLTVL.

The rearrangement uses TRBV10-3 and TRBJ2-3, with 16 nucleotides matching TRBD2. Germline CDR1 reads ENHRY; CDR2 reads SYGVKD. This CDR3 is built from 16 residues. V gave up 8 bases and J gave up 5 bases; unmatched junction bases: 7. CDR3 coding DNA: TGTGCCATCGCGGGACTAGCGGGAGGGAAGGGAGATACGCAGTATTTT. Its protein product is CAIAGLAGGKGDTQYF.

The V gene is TRBV12-3 or TRBV12-4, the J gene TRBJ1-6; D is unclear. The CDR3 loop spans 12 amino acids. V dropped 6 bases and J dropped 7 bases, with 7 bases sitting between them. The CDR3: CASRLDNSPLHF. DNA of the CDR3: TGTGCCAGCAGATTGGACAATTCACCCCTCCACTTT.

This clonotype has ten or more counts. CDR3 amino acids: CASTLSENTEAFF. The CDR3 DNA reads TGTGCCAGCACCCTGAGTGAGAACACTGAAGCTTTCTTT. The genes are TRBV7-6 and TRBJ1-1; D is unclear. The V gene lost 7 bases and the J gene lost 1 base, with 10 bases spanning the gap. Germline CDR1 and CDR2: SGHVS and FNYEAQ. This CDR3 spans 13 amino acids.

This clonotype showed up many times. V gene TRBV5-8 combines with J gene TRBJ2-1, with 11 bases aligning to TRBD2. CDR1 is SGHTS, CDR2 YDEGEE, per germline. With 4 bases clipped from V and 9 bases from J, the junction kept 12 bases outside the gene matches. The CDR3 runs 16 residues. The DNA for the CDR3 is TGTGCCAGCAGCGCCCTGACTAGCGGGATATCCGGTGAGCAGTTCTTC. Its protein is CASSALTSGISGEQFF.

The V gene is TRBV18, the J gene TRBJ1-4; 7 nucleotides align to TRBD1. V gave up 3 bases and J gave up 3 bases; unmatched junction bases: 1. Germline V gene data show CDR1 as KGHSH and CDR2 as LQKENI. The CDR3 loop spans 14 amino acids. CDR3 bases: TGTGCCAGCTCACCGACAGGGCCTAATGAAAAACTGTTTTTT. Translated, it gives CASSPTGPNEKLFF. The full variable domain, completed using reference TRBV18 and TRBJ1-4, is NAGVMQNPRHLVRRRGQEARLRCSPMKGHSHVYWYRQLPEEGLKFMVYLQKENIIDESGMPKERFSAEFPKEGPSILRIQQVVRGDSAAYFCASSPTGPNEKLFFGSGTQLSVL.

The chain links TRBV4-1 to TRBJ2-3; no firm D call. CDR3 length: 14 residues. Looked up from germline, CDR1 is MGHRA and CDR2 is YSYEKL. V lost 2 bases and J 7 bases, leaving 13 bases between the germline ends. Here the CDR3 reads CASSQPLQANTQYF. The CDR3 DNA reads as TGCGCCAGCAGCCAACCGCTCCAGGCTAATACGCAGTATTTT.

The sample holds many counts of this clonotype. V gene TRBV7-9 combines with J gene TRBJ1-2; the D is unclear. Trimming shortened V by 5 bases and J by 2 bases, and 12 bases separated the two germline ends. CDR1 SEHNR and CDR2 FQNEAQ come from the germline V gene (reference sequence). CDR3 length: 14 residues. The CDR3 region is CASSPPTQNYGYTF. The DNA for the CDR3 is TGTGCCAGCAGCCCACCGACTCAGAACTATGGCTACACCTTC.

The V and J genes are TRBV12-3 or TRBV12-4 and TRBJ2-5; D perhaps matches TRBD1 (6 bases). The CDR3 sequence is 15 residues long. Trimming removed 7 bases at V and 2 bases at J, with 17 bases between. Written as DNA, the CDR3 is TGTGCCAGCACTCGAAGGACAGACCTACAAGAGACCCAGTACTTC. Its protein product is CASTRRTDLQETQYF.

This clonotype was counted many times. The rearrangement joins TRBV7-2 to TRBJ2-3; D uncertain. This CDR3 has 14 amino acids. The germline gives CDR1 SGHTA, CDR2 FQGNSA. V lost 4 bases, J lost 0 bases, and 8 bases lay in between. Here the CDR3 reads CASSSRPSTDTQYF. The DNA for the CDR3 is TGTGCCAGCAGCTCAAGGCCTAGCACAGATACGCAGTATTTT.

Comments on this clonotype: The likely explanation is a read error, given a far larger clone one base away. The chain has TRBV28 and TRBJ2-3, with 8 bases aligning to TRBD2. Near its end, the DNA agrees better with TRBJ2-7, so the J call may be wrong. There are 16 residues in the CDR3. Germline assignment: CDR1 MDHEN and CDR2 SYDVKM. CDR3 loop: CASSFWGLAGLREQYF. For the CDR3, the DNA is TGTGCCAGCAGTTTTTGGGGCTTAGCGGGATTGAGGGAGCAGTACTTC.

V usage is TRBV19 and J usage is TRBJ1-5; 11 bases map to TRBD1. Losses at the gene ends were 6 bases for V and 4 bases for J; bases not matched to a gene: 8. The CDR3 runs to 16 residues. Germline V lookup: CDR1 LNHDA, CDR2 SQIVND (reference sequence). Written as DNA, the CDR3 is TGTGCCAGTAGACCAAAAAGGGACAGGGGGAATCAGCCCCAGCATTTT. This gives the protein CASRPKRDRGNQPQHF.

The sample holds one count of this clonotype. The V and J genes are TRBV29-1 and TRBJ2-3; no clear D. CDR3 length equals 13 residues. Germline values: CDR1 SQVTM, CDR2 ANQGSEA. Trimming removed 4 bases from V and 3 bases from J, with 11 bases in between. The CDR3 nucleotides are TGCAGCGTTGGACGGAGTACGACAGATACGCAGTATTTT. Its protein is CSVGRSTTDTQYF.

This clonotype was recorded at least ten times. The chain recombines TRBV6-1 with TRBJ1-1; D is uncertain. There are 10 residues in the CDR3. Between the trimmed V and J ends, which lost 6 bases and 2 bases, there was a span of 1 base. Per germline, CDR1 MNHNS and CDR2 SASEGT. In nucleotides, the CDR3 is TGTGCCAGCAGAAACACTGAAGCTTTCTTT. Encoded protein: CASRNTEAFF.